Each of the 21 T cell receptor beta chains below was sequenced from the same sample in a study of T-cell memory formation after mild COVID-19. TCRdb redid the calling of the 5' RACE reads with MiXCR, one entry per CDR3 protein. This table holds over 350,000 distinct CDR3 sequences, 20% to 25% found once. The sample was PBMCs or a T cell subset sorted from them (not recorded which). These receptors came from an adult woman who had mild COVID-19 (a few samples of this study predate the infection). Cell type and time point are not known.

The DNA for the CDR3 is TGTGCCAGCAGTCCAAGACAGGGGAGGCAGTATTTT. It translates to CASSPRQGRQYF. The gene calls are TRBV27 and TRBJ2-3; 8 nucleotides line up with TRBD1. Germline V gene data show CDR1 as MNHEY and CDR2 as SMNVEV (reference sequence). This CDR3 is 12 amino acids long. After removal of 5 bases from V and 11 bases from J, the junction contained 6 bases not matched to a gene.

This clonotype was seen a few times. This chain joins TRBV5-5 and TRBJ2-2; D possibly uses TRBD1 or TRBD2 (5 bases each). V lost 4 bases, J lost 2 bases, and 15 bases lay in between. Per the germline V gene, CDR1 is SGHKS and CDR2 is YYEKEE (reference sequence). This CDR3 has 16 residues. DNA for the CDR3: TGTGCCAGCAGCCCGGTCCCGGGACGCAACACCGGGGAGCTGTTTTTT. This sequence encodes CASSPVPGRNTGELFF.

This clonotype showed up just a few times. The rearrangement links TRBV12-3 or TRBV12-4 to TRBJ1-2; 8 nucleotides match TRBD1. The J segment lost 7 bases and the V segment lost 5 bases, leaving 9 bases of the junction unmatched. This CDR3 spans 14 amino acids. CDR3 DNA: TGTGCCAGCAGTAGCCAGGGGGCGCGGCGTGGCTACACCTTC. It translates to CASSSQGARRGYTF.

This clonotype was seen repeatedly, ten times or more. J is TRBJ2-7 and V is TRBV5-1, with 9 bases lining up with TRBD1. Germline V CDR1 and CDR2: SGHRS, YFSETQ. The CDR3 extends over 16 amino acids. V lost 3 bases, J lost 6 bases, and 13 bases stayed unmatched. The CDR3 coding sequence is TGCGCCAGCAGCTCAACCGGGACAGGGTATTCAGGCGAGCAGTACTTC. It yields the protein CASSSTGTGYSGEQYF.

The chain combines TRBV5-1 with TRBJ1-2, with 7 bases lining up with TRBD1. Germline V lookup: CDR1 SGHRS, CDR2 YFSETQ. V was pared by 0 bases and J by 7 bases, with 3 bases of the junction left unmatched. The CDR3 extends over 13 amino acids. The CDR3 is CASSLEYRGGYTF. Here the CDR3 DNA reads TGCGCCAGCAGCTTGGAATACAGGGGTGGCTACACCTTC.

The chain is built from TRBV20-1 and TRBJ2-7; 7 bases agree with TRBD1. With 5 bases clipped from V and 3 bases from J, the junction kept 7 bases outside the gene matches. This CDR3 contains 13 residues. Germline V lookup: CDR1 DFQATT, CDR2 SNEGSKA (reference sequence). The CDR3 loop is CSAATDRDYEQYF. For the CDR3, the DNA is TGCAGTGCTGCTACCGACAGGGACTACGAGCAGTACTTC.

This clonotype was seen a single time. At one end the junction does not follow the germline gene, possibly because of a read error. The rearrangement links TRBV6-1 to TRBJ2-7; either TRBD1 or TRBD2 may fit D (7 bases each). Germline CDR1 is MNHNS and CDR2 is SASEGT. The CDR3 runs to 13 residues. DNA for the CDR3: TGTGCCAGCAGTGATCCCGGAAGGGCAGGGGGGGACTTC. It specifies CASSDPGRAGGDF.

This clonotype was seen only a few times. The V call is TRBV4-2, the J call TRBJ2-2; 13 bases align to TRBD2. V shed 4 bases, J shed 4 bases, and the junction held 6 bases outside the gene matches. CDR3 size: 17 residues. Germline V gene data show CDR1 as LGHNA and CDR2 as YNFKEQ. CDR3 DNA sequence: TGTGCCAGCAGCCTCGGACTAGCGGGAGTGGGCACCGGGGAGCTGTTTTTT. Translation gives CASSLGLAGVGTGELFF.

DNA for the CDR3: TGCGCCAGCAGCCAAGATACTATCAATGAGCAGTTCTTC. It codes for CASSQDTINEQFF. V usage is TRBV4-3 and J usage is TRBJ2-1; D call uncertain. CDR1 is LGHNA and CDR2 is YSLEER in the germline V gene. Deletions cut 0 bases from V and 6 bases from J, with 6 bases between. The CDR3 loop spans 13 amino acids.

This clonotype has a handful of counts. A read error may account for a junction end that differs from germline. V and J are TRBV7-7 and TRBJ2-1; 8 bases are a match to TRBD2. Per the germline V gene, CDR1 is SSHAT and CDR2 is FNYEAQ (reference sequence). This CDR3 is built from 17 residues. CDR3 in amino acids: CASSPGGGVNSYNEQFF. CDR3 in DNA: TGTGCTAGCAGCCCCGGGGGGGGCGTTAACTCCTACAATGAGCAGTTCTTC.

The gene calls are TRBV7-3 and TRBJ1-1; 10 bases align to TRBD1. The CDR3 has 15 amino acids. Trimming took 3 bases from V and 3 from J; bases not matched to a gene: 4. In germline, CDR1 is SGHTA, CDR2 FQGTGA. CDR3 in DNA: TGTGCCAGCAGCTTGACAGGGGGCTCGGACACTGAAGCTTTCTTT. It encodes CASSLTGGSDTEAFF.

In its sample, this clonotype was seen a few times. This chain links TRBV6-4 with TRBJ1-2; maybe TRBD1 (5 bases). V lost 0 bases and J 6 bases, leaving 17 bases between the germline ends. The germline V gene has CDR1 MRHNA and CDR2 SNTAGT. This CDR3 comprises 16 residues. The CDR3 nucleotides are TGTGCCAGCAGTGACTCTCCGGACACCGGATTGGATGGCTACACCTTC. Protein product: CASSDSPDTGLDGYTF.

J is TRBJ2-1 and V is TRBV5-1; D unresolved. CDR1 is SGHRS, CDR2 YFSETQ, per germline. The V and J ends lost 4 bases and 6 bases respectively, with 14 bases between them. The CDR3 totals 14 residues. The DNA of the CDR3 is TGCGCCAGCAGCCCACAAGGGATTAGCAATGAGCAGTTCTTC. This encodes CASSPQGISNEQFF.

This clonotype came up a few times. This rearrangement joins TRBV11-3 to TRBJ2-1; D remains unclear. The V end was cut by 3 bases, the J end by 9 bases, with 9 bases between. Germline V CDR1 and CDR2: SGHNT, YENEEA. The CDR3 spans 12 residues. CDR3 protein: CASSLTTLEQFF. For the CDR3, the DNA is TGTGCCAGCAGCTTGACAACCCTTGAGCAGTTCTTC.

The rearrangement uses TRBV12-3 or TRBV12-4 and TRBJ1-2; D remains ambiguous. The V end was cut by 7 bases, the J end by 6 bases, with 9 bases between. The CDR3 contains 11 residues. The CDR3 sequence is CASTHGHGYTF. The DNA for the CDR3 is TGTGCCAGCACCCATGGCCATGGCTACACCTTC.

The table lists this clonotype with a few counts. The CDR3 bases are TGCAGCGTCGATAGGGGGGGGAACACTGAAGCTTTCTTT. It specifies CSVDRGGNTEAFF. The V gene is TRBV29-1, the J gene TRBJ1-1; TRBD1 is a possible D gene (6 bases). With 6 bases removed from V and 1 base from J, the gap between germline ends came to 12 bases. The CDR3 contains 13 residues. Germline values: CDR1 SQVTM, CDR2 ANQGSEA.

The chain uses TRBV12-3 or TRBV12-4 and TRBJ1-1; no definite D call. V lost 4 bases to trimming and J lost 1 base, with 10 bases between them. CDR3 length: 14 amino acids. CDR3 in DNA: TGTGCCAGCAGTTACGGAGTAGGGAACACTGAAGCTTTCTTT. This codes for CASSYGVGNTEAFF.

This chain joins TRBV11-2 and TRBJ2-7; D ambiguous. V dropped 3 bases and J dropped 4 bases, with 13 bases sitting between them. Germline V gene lookup returns CDR1 SGHAT and CDR2 FQNNGV. CDR3 length: 14 residues. This CDR3 is CASSLGFTEYEQYF. The CDR3 DNA sequence: TGTGCCAGCAGCTTGGGGTTTACAGAATACGAGCAGTACTTC.

This chain uses TRBV5-1 with TRBJ2-7; TRBD2 is a possible D gene (5 bases). This CDR3 spans 13 amino acids. V was trimmed by 4 bases and J by 5 bases, leaving 13 bases between them. Germline CDR1 and CDR2: SGHRS and YFSETQ. CDR3: CASSPGGGNEQYF. For the CDR3, the DNA is TGCGCCAGCAGCCCAGGAGGTGGTAACGAGCAGTACTTC. The variable domain in full, with the rest retrieved from reference TRBV5-1 and TRBJ2-7, is KAGVTQTPRYLIKTRGQQVTLSCSPISGHRSVSWYQQTPGQGLQFLFEYFSETQRNKGNFPGRFSGRQFSNSRSEMNVSTLELGDSALYLCASSPGGGNEQYFGPGTRLTVT.

This clonotype was seen at least ten times. This chain links TRBV4-2 with TRBJ2-7; 7 bases map to TRBD1. The CDR3 spans 16 residues. J was trimmed by 6 bases and V by 3 bases; bases with no gene match: 14. Looked up from germline, CDR1 is LGHNA and CDR2 is YNFKEQ. In DNA form, the CDR3 reads TGTGCCAGCAGCCAGGCCAACCTAGGGGGCTTGGGCGAGCAGTACTTC. Amino acids: CASSQANLGGLGEQYF.

This clonotype was seen a few times. The genes are TRBV4-1 and TRBJ1-2; D ambiguous. CDR3 length: 13 residues. In germline, CDR1 is MGHRA, CDR2 YSYEKL. With 1 base removed from V and 8 bases from J, the gap between germline ends came to 11 bases. Here the CDR3 DNA reads TGCGCCAGCAGCCAAGGGTTCCGGATCGGCTACACCTTC. Translation gives CASSQGFRIGYTF.